The 13 T cell receptor beta chains below were found in one sample sequenced in a study of blood T cells in healthy people across ages. A second PCR of roughly 7 to 11 cycles used a sample-barcoded 5' primer and a J-beta primer mix. Via MiXCR, TCRdb re-called the 5' RACE reads, giving one row per CDR3 protein. Found here are about 580,000 distinct CDR3 sequences, around 48% of them singletons; the top ten hold 20% to 25%. Sequences were obtained from blood. The receptors here all came from a man older than 75 in good health.

This clonotype turned up a few times. The chain recombines TRBV20-1 with TRBJ2-7; D is uncertain. Deletions cut 6 bases from V and 2 bases from J, with 17 bases between. The CDR3 length is 14 residues. CDR1 and CDR2 (germline): DFQATT, SNEGSKA (reference sequence). CDR3: CSAKLSDGPYEQYF. In DNA form, the CDR3 reads TGCAGTGCCAAGTTATCCGACGGTCCCTACGAGCAGTACTTC.

This rearrangement joins TRBV5-1 to TRBJ2-7; D unclear. Germline CDR1 SGHRS, CDR2 YFSETQ. V lost 0 bases, J lost 5 bases, and 18 bases lay in between. The CDR3 has 16 residues. Here the CDR3 reads CASSLAPGPPRDEQYF. The CDR3 nucleotides are TGCGCCAGCAGCTTGGCCCCGGGTCCCCCTCGTGACGAGCAGTACTTC.

J is TRBJ2-5 and V is TRBV6-2 or TRBV6-3, with D uncertain. The J call may be incorrect, as the DNA end agrees better with TRBJ2-7. The CDR3 runs 14 residues. CDR1 and CDR2 from the germline V gene are MNHEY and SVGEGT. In nucleotides, the CDR3 is TGTGCCAGCTCCCGCATGGGCCCCGGGCTCGAGCAGTACTTC. Residues: CASSRMGPGLEQYF.

This clonotype was recorded at least ten times. V and J are TRBV6-6 and TRBJ2-7; 9 bases map to TRBD2. CDR1 and CDR2 from the germline V gene are MNHNY and SVGAGI (reference sequence). The CDR3 extends over 14 amino acids. J gave up 5 bases and V 7 bases, and 9 bases lay outside the gene matches. The CDR3 DNA is TGTGCCAGCACCCCCGGGCGGGAGGGCGACGAGCAGTACTTC. It encodes CASTPGREGDEQYF.

The chain carries TRBV30 and TRBJ2-3; D is uncertain. The CDR3 has 13 amino acids. The V gene's germline CDR1 is GTSNPN and CDR2 SVGIG (reference sequence). Trimming removed 2 bases at V and 0 bases at J, with 6 bases between. The CDR3 region has the DNA TGTGCCTGGAGTTTCACTAGCACAGATACGCAGTATTTT. This gives the protein CAWSFTSTDTQYF. The full variable domain, with the rest looked up from reference TRBV30 and TRBJ2-3, is SQTIHQWPATLVQPVGSPLSLECTVEGTSNPNLYWYRQAAGRGLQLLFYSVGIGQISSEVPQNLSASRPQDRQFILSSKKLLLSDSGFYLCAWSFTSTDTQYFGPGTRLTVL.

The chain combines TRBV2 with TRBJ1-5, with 8 bases that match TRBD1. Germline assignment: CDR1 SNHLY and CDR2 FYNNEI. Losses at the gene ends were 6 bases for V and 4 bases for J; bases not matched to a gene: 8. CDR3 length: 15 amino acids. CDR3 amino acids: CASRDRENQNQPQHF. CDR3 DNA sequence: TGTGCCAGCAGGGACAGGGAAAATCAGAATCAGCCCCAGCATTTT.

A note on this clonotype: With a much larger clone just one base away, this may be a read error. The chain recombines TRBV12-3 or TRBV12-4 with TRBJ2-1; the D is unclear. Deletions cut 3 bases from V and 8 bases from J, with 20 bases between. The CDR3 totals 16 residues. The CDR3 sequence: CASSFGALVPNDEQFF. The CDR3 coding sequence is TGTGCCAGCAGTTTCGGTGCGCTAGTACCTAACGATGAGCAGTTCTTC.

This clonotype was observed a few times. The chain employs TRBV12-3 or TRBV12-4 and TRBJ2-7, with TRBD1 matching 9 bases. Trimming took 4 bases from V and 4 from J; bases not matched to a gene: 14. CDR3 size: 17 residues. CDR3 loop: CASSSRDRVLLPYEQYF. For the CDR3, the DNA is TGTGCCAGCAGTTCCCGGGACAGGGTCCTTCTCCCATACGAGCAGTACTTC.

A note on this clonotype: This may arise from a read error, as a much more abundant clone is one base away. The chain couples TRBV7-2 to TRBJ2-3; D remains unclear. The CDR3 has 14 residues. V was pared by 5 bases and J by 0 bases, with 9 bases between. Looked up from germline, CDR1 is SGHTA and CDR2 is FQGNSA. CDR3 region: CASSVTRSTDTQYF. In DNA form, the CDR3 reads TGTGCCAGCAGCGTGACACGTAGCACAGATACGCAGTATTTT. The whole variable domain, remainder taken from reference TRBV7-2 and TRBJ2-3, is GAGVSQSPSNKVTEKGKDVELRCDPISGHTALYWYRQSLGQGLEFLIYFQGNSAPDKSGLPSDRFSAERTGGSVSTLTIQRTQQEDSAVYLCASSVTRSTDTQYFGPGTRLTVL.

A few counts support this clonotype. The rearrangement links TRBV6-1 to TRBJ2-3; TRBD2 agrees at 10 bases. The V gene end was trimmed by 1 base and the J gene end by 9 bases; junction bases not matched to a gene: 7. The CDR3 covers 15 residues. CDR1 is MNHNS and CDR2 is SASEGT in the germline V gene. The CDR3 bases are TGTGCCAGCAGTGAAGGACGAGCGGGGGGGCCGACGCAGTATTTT. It is translated as CASSEGRAGGPTQYF.

A few counts support this clonotype. The chain carries TRBV7-9 and TRBJ2-4; D perhaps matches TRBD2 (6 bases). Trimming took off 7 bases at V and 6 bases at J, with 16 bases between the two ends. The CDR3 loop spans 14 amino acids. Germline values: CDR1 SEHNR, CDR2 FQNEAQ (reference sequence). CDR3: CASNQQVEGNIQYF. In DNA form, the CDR3 reads TGTGCCAGCAACCAGCAGGTGGAGGGAAACATTCAGTACTTC.

The gene calls are TRBV20-1 and TRBJ2-7, with TRBD1 matching 8 bases. The CDR3 spans 17 residues. V was clipped by 0 bases and J by 7 bases; unmatched bases: 17. Germline CDR1 reads DFQATT; CDR2 reads SNEGSKA (reference sequence). CDR3 sequence (DNA): TGCAGTGCTAGAGATCGCAGGGGTCAGGGGGCTTACAATGAGCAGTACTTC. Its protein product is CSARDRRGQGAYNEQYF.

The V and J genes are TRBV28 and TRBJ1-5; D unclear. Trimming shortened V by 11 bases and J by 7 bases, and 21 bases separated the two germline ends. Germline V gene sequence: CDR1 MDHEN, CDR2 SYDVKM. This CDR3 region has 14 residues. The CDR3 DNA sequence: TGTGCCTCCACCGGAGGAGGCTTGCGACAGCCCCAGCATTTT. Its translation is CASTGGGLRQPQHF.